This TCR beta chain derives from a study of radiation and T cells in renal cell carcinoma. Deletions cut 0 bases from V and 4 bases from J, with 13 bases between. The germline CDR1 and CDR2 sequences are SGHNT and YYREEE (reference sequence). This CDR3 region has 15 residues. Repertoires were generated with immunoSEQ multiplex PCR, while TCRdb's copy carries only in-frame clones and drops some. The sample consists of roughly 120,000 clones, roughly four fifths of them appearing once. Time point denoted: blood 2 weeks post-SBRT. The sample's treatment: 15 Gy SBRT to primary tumor, nephrectomy 4 weeks later.

This chain uses TRBV5-4 with TRBJ1-2; TRBD1 might be the D (5 bases). This clonotype was obtained from a woman aged 55-70 years with renal cell carcinoma. Sample: blood, taken from a patient whose treatment included radiotherapy and nephrectomy. This CDR3 is CASSLEPGPVYGYTF. The DNA of the CDR3 is TGTGCCAGCAGCTTGGAGCCGGGGCCCGTCTATGGCTACACCTTC.